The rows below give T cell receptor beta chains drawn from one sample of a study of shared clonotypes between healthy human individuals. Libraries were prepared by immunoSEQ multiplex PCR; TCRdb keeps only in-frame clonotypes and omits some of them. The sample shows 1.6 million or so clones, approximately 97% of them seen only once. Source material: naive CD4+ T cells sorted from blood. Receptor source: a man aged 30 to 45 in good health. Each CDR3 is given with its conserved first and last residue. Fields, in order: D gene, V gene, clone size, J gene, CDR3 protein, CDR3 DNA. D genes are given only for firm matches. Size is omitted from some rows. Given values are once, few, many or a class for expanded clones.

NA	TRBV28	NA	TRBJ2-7	CASSSPGDRSYEQYF	TGTGCCAGCAGTTCTCCCGGGGACCGCTCCTACGAGCAGTACTTC
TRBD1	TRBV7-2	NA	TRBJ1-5	CASSTRQGGGQPQHF	TGTGCCAGCAGCACACGACAGGGGGGCGGTCAGCCCCAGCATTTT
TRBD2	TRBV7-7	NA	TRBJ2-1	CASSRLEKGLAGVDEQFF	TGTGCTAGCAGCCGGCTCGAAAAGGGACTAGCGGGAGTGGATGAGCAGTTCTTC
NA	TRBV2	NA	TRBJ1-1	CASSFTQNTEAFF	TGTGCCAGCAGTTTTACACAGAACACTGAAGCTTTCTTT
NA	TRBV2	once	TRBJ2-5	CASTWAGPETQYF	TGTGCCAGCACCTGGGCAGGGCCAGAGACCCAGTACTTC
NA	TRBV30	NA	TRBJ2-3	CAWSLSTDTQYF	TGTGCCTGGAGTTTGAGCACAGATACGCAGTATTTT
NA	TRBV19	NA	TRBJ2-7	CASSIGRGYEQYF	TGTGCCAGTAGTATTGGAAGGGGCTACGAGCAGTACTTC
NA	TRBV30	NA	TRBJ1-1	CAWSVRGVRFF	TGTGCCTGGAGTGTAAGGGGAGTACGTTTCTTT
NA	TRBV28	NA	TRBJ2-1	CASTGSFYNEQFF	TGTGCCAGCACGGGGAGTTTCTACAATGAGCAGTTCTTC
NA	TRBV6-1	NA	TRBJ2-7	CASSEPGRGAYEQYF	TGTGCCAGCAGTGAACCGGGCAGGGGGGCCTACGAGCAGTACTTC
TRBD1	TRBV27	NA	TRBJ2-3	CASSRRDRPSTDTQYF	TGTGCCAGCAGTCGGAGGGACAGGCCCAGCACAGATACGCAGTATTTT
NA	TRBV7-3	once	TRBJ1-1	CASSLTPQGFGLNTEAFF	TGTGCCAGCAGCTTAACCCCCCAGGGCTTTGGGTTGAACACTGAAGCTTTCTTT
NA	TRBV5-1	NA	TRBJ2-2	CASSPTEGAPGELFF	TGCGCCAGCAGCCCCACAGAAGGGGCCCCCGGGGAGCTGTTTTTT
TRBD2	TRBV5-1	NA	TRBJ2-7	CASSKPGLAGTSSYEQYF	TGCGCCAGCAGCAAACCGGGACTAGCGGGAACGAGCTCCTACGAGCAGTACTTC
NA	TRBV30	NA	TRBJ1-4	CAWGGGGNEKLFF	TGTGCCTGGGGGGGCGGGGGTAATGAAAAACTGTTTTTT
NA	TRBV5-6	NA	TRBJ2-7	CASSLDVGGIPYEQYF	TGTGCCAGCAGCTTGGATGTTGGCGGGATTCCCTACGAGCAGTACTTC
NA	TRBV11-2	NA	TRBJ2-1	CASSLPVGIRNEQFF	TGTGCCAGCAGCTTACCAGTTGGGATTCGCAATGAGCAGTTCTTC
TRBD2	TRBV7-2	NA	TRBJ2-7	CASSFDGRAYEQYF	TGTGCCAGCAGCTTCGACGGGAGGGCTTACGAGCAGTACTTC
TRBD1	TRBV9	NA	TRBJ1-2	CASSVDQGDYGYTF	TGTGCCAGCAGCGTAGATCAGGGGGACTATGGCTACACCTTC
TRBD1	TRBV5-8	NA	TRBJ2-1	CASSLGSGQGAGFVNEQFF	TGTGCCAGCAGCTTGGGGTCCGGCCAGGGGGCAGGGTTCGTTAATGAGCAGTTCTTC
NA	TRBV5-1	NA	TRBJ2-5	CASSLGGTSQETQYF	TGCGCCAGCAGCTTGGGGGGGACATCCCAAGAGACCCAGTACTTC
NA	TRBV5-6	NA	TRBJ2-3	CASSLGAGTDTQYF	TGTGCCAGCAGCTTGGGGGCGGGCACAGATACGCAGTATTTT
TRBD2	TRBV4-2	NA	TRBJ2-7	CASSHPSGSSYEQYF	TGTGCCAGCAGCCATCCTAGCGGGAGCTCCTACGAGCAGTACTTC
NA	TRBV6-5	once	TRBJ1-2	CASSYGTGGGYTF	TGTGCCAGCAGTTACGGTACAGGTGGCGGCTACACCTTC
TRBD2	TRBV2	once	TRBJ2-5	CASSASGLAGRETQYF	TGTGCCAGCAGCGCATCAGGACTAGCGGGTAGGGAGACCCAGTACTTC
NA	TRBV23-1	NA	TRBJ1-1	CASSQSNSHRCEAFF	TGCGCCAGCAGTCAATCGAACAGCCATCGTTGTGAAGCTTTCTTT
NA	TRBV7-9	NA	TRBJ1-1	CASSLEIAGVGDTEAFF	TGTGCCAGCAGCTTAGAAATCGCAGGGGTGGGAGACACTGAAGCTTTCTTT
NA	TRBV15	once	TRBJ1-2	CATSRDQTPYGYTF	TGTGCCACCAGCAGAGATCAGACGCCGTATGGCTACACCTTC
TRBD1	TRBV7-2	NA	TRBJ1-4	CASSSDRVANEKLFF	TGTGCCAGCAGCTCCGACAGGGTGGCTAATGAAAAACTGTTTTTT
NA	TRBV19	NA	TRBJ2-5	CASSYARKETQYF	TGTGCCAGTAGTTATGCTCGTAAAGAGACCCAGTACTTC
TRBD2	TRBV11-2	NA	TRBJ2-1	CASSLRTSRASYNEQFF	TGTGCCAGCAGCTTGAGGACTAGTCGGGCCTCCTACAATGAGCAGTTCTTC
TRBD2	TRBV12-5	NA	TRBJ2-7	CASSGGGYSYEQYF	TGTGCTTCCAGCGGGGGGGGATACTCCTACGAGCAGTACTTC
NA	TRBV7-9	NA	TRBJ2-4	CASSLVTGTNIQYF	TGTGCCAGCAGCTTAGTTACAGGGACGAACATTCAGTACTTC
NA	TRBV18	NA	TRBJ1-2	CASSPQTGSSGYTF	TGTGCCAGCTCACCACAAACAGGGAGTAGTGGCTACACCTTC
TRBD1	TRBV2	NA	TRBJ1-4	CASSVDRAATNEKLFF	TGTGCCAGCAGTGTTGACAGGGCGGCAACTAATGAAAAACTGTTTTTT
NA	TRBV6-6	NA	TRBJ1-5	CASSRDAVSNQPQHF	TGTGCCAGCAGTAGGGACGCCGTAAGCAATCAGCCCCAGCATTTT
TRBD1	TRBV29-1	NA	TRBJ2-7	CSAGQGAYEQYF	TGCAGCGCGGGACAGGGGGCGTACGAGCAGTACTTC
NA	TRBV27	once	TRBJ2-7	CASSLSARYEQYF	TGTGCCAGCAGTTTATCGGCCCGTTACGAGCAGTACTTC
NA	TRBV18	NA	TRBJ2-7	CASSPGDYEQYF	TGTGCCAGCTCACCAGGCGACTACGAGCAGTACTTC
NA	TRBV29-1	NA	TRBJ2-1	CSVESSGSSYNEQFF	TGCAGCGTTGAATCTTCCGGGAGTTCCTACAATGAGCAGTTCTTC
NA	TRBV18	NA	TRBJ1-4	CASSTYRNADEKLFF	TGTGCCAGCTCAACCTACAGGAACGCGGATGAAAAACTGTTTTTT
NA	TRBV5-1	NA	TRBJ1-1	CASSLEQRGTEAFF	TGCGCCAGCAGCTTGGAGCAGAGGGGCACTGAAGCTTTCTTT
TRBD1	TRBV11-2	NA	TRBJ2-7	CASSDRPGQVYEQYF	TGTGCCAGCAGCGATAGGCCCGGACAGGTCTACGAGCAGTACTTC
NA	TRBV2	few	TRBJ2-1	CASSPDRTGEQFF	TGTGCCAGCAGTCCCGACCGGACGGGCGAGCAGTTCTTC
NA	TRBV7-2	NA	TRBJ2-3	CASKRLTTDTQYF	TGTGCCAGCAAAAGATTGACCACAGATACGCAGTATTTT
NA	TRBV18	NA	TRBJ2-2	CASSTRVTDTGELFF	TGTGCCAGCTCAACCAGGGTAACGGACACCGGGGAGCTGTTTTTT
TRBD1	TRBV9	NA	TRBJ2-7	CASSARTGSSYEQYF	TGTGCCAGCAGCGCCCGGACAGGGAGCTCCTACGAGCAGTACTTC
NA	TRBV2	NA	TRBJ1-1	CASMRNTEAFF	TGTGCCAGCATGAGGAACACTGAAGCTTTCTTT
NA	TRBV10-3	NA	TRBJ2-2	CAITDPSRPGANTGELFF	TGTGCCATCACCGACCCCAGCCGGCCAGGAGCGAACACCGGGGAGCTGTTTTTT
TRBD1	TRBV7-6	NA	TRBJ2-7	CASSSRPPGQASSYEQYF	TGTGCCAGCAGCTCCCGCCCCCCAGGACAGGCCAGCTCCTACGAGCAGTACTTC
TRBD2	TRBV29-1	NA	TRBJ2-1	CSVSERGYNEQFF	TGCAGCGTTTCTGAGCGGGGTTACAATGAGCAGTTCTTC
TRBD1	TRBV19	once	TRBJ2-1	CASSIDGHRGFDEQFF	TGTGCCAGTAGTATAGACGGTCACAGGGGATTCGATGAGCAGTTCTTC
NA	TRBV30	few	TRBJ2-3	CAWSLKDDTDTQYF	TGTGCCTGGAGTCTAAAGGACGACACAGATACGCAGTATTTT